These T cell receptor beta chains were read from a single sample in a study of blood T cell repertoires in COVID-19. Produced via immunoSEQ multiplex PCR; TCRdb's table is partial and in-frame only. The sample lists 200,000 to 250,000 clones, about nine tenths occurring once. The sample consisted of peripheral blood. These TCRs come from a woman aged 55-70 years with acute or convalescent COVID-19. The CDR3 runs from the conserved cysteine through the conserved F or W. The D gene is left open where the match is weak. Size is omitted from some rows. Given values are once, few, many or a class for expanded clones.

clone size	CDR3 length	D gene	V gene	J gene	CDR3 DNA	CDR3 protein
-	17	TRBD1	TRBV18	TRBJ2-2	TGTGCCAGCTCATCCGGTGCGGACAGGTCGAACACCGGGGAGCTGTTTTTT	CASSSGADRSNTGELFF
-	14	-	TRBV7-8	TRBJ2-7	TGTGCCAGCAGGCCGACTGCTAGCTCCTACGAGCAGTACTTC	CASRPTASSYEQYF
-	16	TRBD2	TRBV19	TRBJ2-3	TGTGCCAGTACAATTTCTAGCGGGAGAAAGACAGATACGCAGTATTTT	CASTISSGRKTDTQYF
-	12	TRBD2	TRBV3-1/TRBV3-2	TRBJ2-5	TGTGCCAGCAGCCAAGGGACTAGCCCATGGTACTTC	CASSQGTSPWYF
-	14	TRBD2	TRBV18	TRBJ2-1	TGTGCCAGCTCACTCGGGACTAGCGGTAATGAGCAGTTCTTC	CASSLGTSGNEQFF
once	12	-	TRBV28	TRBJ1-1	TGTGCCACCGGGGGAGGGCGCACTGAAGCTTTCTTT	CATGGGRTEAFF
-	15	-	TRBV19	TRBJ2-3	TGTGCCAGTAGTCGAAGTAACCCTCAGGCAGATACGCAGTATTTT	CASSRSNPQADTQYF
-	15	TRBD1	TRBV11-2	TRBJ2-3	TGTGCCAGCAGGGGGACAGGGACCTCCACAGATACGCAGTATTTT	CASRGTGTSTDTQYF
-	16	TRBD1	TRBV7-9	TRBJ1-1	TGTGCCAGCAGCTTCACAGGGGCGAGGTTAGACACTGAAGCTTTCTTT	CASSFTGARLDTEAFF
-	17	TRBD1	TRBV20-1	TRBJ1-1	TGCAGTGCTAGTGGACAGGGGGCGAGGGTTGCGGGCACTGAAGCTTTCTTT	CSASGQGARVAGTEAFF
-	19	TRBD2	TRBV5-1	TRBJ2-2	TGCGCCAGCAGCTTCGGACTAGCGGGGGGCCCTGCGAACACCGGGGAGCTGTTTTTT	CASSFGLAGGPANTGELFF
-	15	TRBD2	TRBV7-2	TRBJ2-2	TGTGCCAGCAGCTTCGACGGGAGGGGCACCGGGGAGCTGTTTTTT	CASSFDGRGTGELFF
-	13	TRBD1	TRBV20-1	TRBJ2-7	TGCAGTGCTAGTCGGGACAGGGGCCACGAGCAGTACTTC	CSASRDRGHEQYF
once	13	-	TRBV6-5	TRBJ2-3	TGTGCCAGCACCGTAGTCCTGGCAGATACGCAGTATTTT	CASTVVLADTQYF
once	15	TRBD1	TRBV29-1	TRBJ2-3	TGCAGCGCTAACCCAGGGACAGGGGGATCAGATACGCAGTATTTT	CSANPGTGGSDTQYF
-	13	-	TRBV28	TRBJ2-1	TGTGCCAGCTACAGTTCGATCAACAATGAGCAGTTCTTC	CASYSSINNEQFF
-	14	TRBD1	TRBV6-5	TRBJ1-4	TGTGCCAGCAGTTCGGACAGGGGGAATGAAAAACTGTTTTTT	CASSSDRGNEKLFF
once	15	TRBD1	TRBV3-1/TRBV3-2	TRBJ2-7	TGTGCCAGCAGCCCTAGGACAGGGACCGACTACGAGCAGTACTTC	CASSPRTGTDYEQYF
-	16	TRBD2	TRBV30	TRBJ2-7	TGTGCCTGGAATCCGGGGACTAGCGGGAGCACCCACGAGCAGTACTTC	CAWNPGTSGSTHEQYF
-	13	TRBD1	TRBV2	TRBJ1-5	TGTGCCAGCAAAGGACAGGTCAATCAGCCCCAGCATTTT	CASKGQVNQPQHF
-	14	-	TRBV6-5	TRBJ1-6	TGTGCCAGCAGAGAGAGCTCCTATAATTCACCCCTCCACTTT	CASRESSYNSPLHF
few	13	-	TRBV19	TRBJ1-1	TGTGCCAGTGCCTGGACTGGGTCGAATGAAGCTTTCTTT	CASAWTGSNEAFF
-	14	TRBD1	TRBV7-6	TRBJ1-5	TGTGCCAGCAGCCAGGGACAGGGGTACCAGCCCCAGCATTTT	CASSQGQGYQPQHF
-	15	TRBD2	TRBV11-2	TRBJ2-7	TGTGCCAGCAGCTTAGGGGGCGGGAGCTTCTACGAGCAGTACTTC	CASSLGGGSFYEQYF
-	15	TRBD2	TRBV2	TRBJ2-1	TGTGCCAGCAGCAGCTTAGCGGGGGGCAGCGGTGAGCAGTTCTTC	CASSSLAGGSGEQFF
-	17	TRBD2	TRBV5-1	TRBJ2-3	TGCGCCAGCAGCTCGCGACCCGGGACTAGCGGGATGGATACGCAGTATTTT	CASSSRPGTSGMDTQYF
once	14	-	TRBV6-5	TRBJ1-2	TGTGCCAGCTATACAATCGGGGAGGTATATGGCTACACCTTC	CASYTIGEVYGYTF
-	17	TRBD1	TRBV5-1	TRBJ2-1	TGCGCCAGCAGCGCCGGGACAGTAGAGAGCTCCTACAATGAGCAGTTCTTC	CASSAGTVESSYNEQFF
-	15	TRBD2	TRBV9	TRBJ2-5	TGTGCCAGCAGCGTAGCGGGACTAGCGGAAGAGACCCAGTACTTC	CASSVAGLAEETQYF
-	15	TRBD1	TRBV3-1/TRBV3-2	TRBJ1-6	TGTGCCAGCAGCCCCGGGACAGGGCTACGTTCACCCCTCCACTTT	CASSPGTGLRSPLHF
-	15	-	TRBV7-2	TRBJ1-1	TGTGCCAGCAGCTTCAACAGGGTCAGGGATACTGAAGCTTTCTTT	CASSFNRVRDTEAFF
-	11	-	TRBV6-2/TRBV6-3	TRBJ2-7	TGTGCCAGCAGTCAAAACTACGAGCAGTACTTC	CASSQNYEQYF
-	17	TRBD1	TRBV6-1	TRBJ1-3	TGTGCCAGCAGTGAGGGGACAGGGACGAGCTCTGGAAACACCATATATTTT	CASSEGTGTSSGNTIYF
-	15	TRBD1	TRBV6-5	TRBJ1-2	TGTGCCAGTGGGGACAGGGCGACTGTTAGCTATGGCTACACCTTC	CASGDRATVSYGYTF
-	11	TRBD1	TRBV6-5	TRBJ1-2	TGTGCCGGACCGACAGGGGGTGGCTACACCTTC	CAGPTGGGYTF
-	15	-	TRBV7-9	TRBJ1-2	TGTGCCAGCAGCTTAGAGGTCGCGGGGGGTAATGGCTACACCTTC	CASSLEVAGGNGYTF
-	15	TRBD1	TRBV7-9	TRBJ1-6	TGTGCCAGCAGCTCACCGGGACAGGGGTCTCAACCCCTCCACTTT	CASSSPGQGSQPLHF
-	15	TRBD1	TRBV7-8	TRBJ1-6	TGTGCCAGCAGCCAGGGGGAGTCCTATAATTCACCCCTCCACTTT	CASSQGESYNSPLHF
-	16	TRBD1	TRBV7-8	TRBJ2-1	TGTGCCAGCAGCTTAGGGACAGGGCCTCTCTACAATGAGCAGTTCTTC	CASSLGTGPLYNEQFF
few	16	TRBD2	TRBV7-2	TRBJ2-1	TGTGCCAGCAGCTTAGTAGTCGGGGGGGCCGGCAATGAGCAGTTCTTC	CASSLVVGGAGNEQFF
-	16	TRBD1	TRBV18	TRBJ1-5	TGTGCCAGCTCACCACTAAGGACAGGGGCAAATCAGCCCCAGCATTTT	CASSPLRTGANQPQHF